The 27 T cell receptor beta chains listed next were all sequenced from one sample in a study of blood T cells in healthy people across ages. Sample-barcoded 5' priming and a J-beta primer mix drove a second PCR of about 7 to 11 cycles. Using its own MiXCR run on the 5' RACE reads, TCRdb lists one record per CDR3 protein. The sample records more than 800,000 distinct CDR3 sequences, roughly 26% being singletons. Specimen: blood. The receptors were sampled from an elderly woman in good health.

About this clonotype: A much more abundant neighbour one base away suggests this may be a read error. This sequence joins TRBV3-1 and TRBJ2-5; 7 bases agree with TRBD1. The J call is in doubt because the DNA end fits TRBJ2-7 better. The CDR3 is 14 amino acids. Germline-derived CDR1 and CDR2 are LGHDT and YNNKEL (reference sequence). CDR3 bases: TGTGCCGGCAGCCGCGGACAGGTTACTAGCGAGCAGTACTTC. It codes for CAGSRGQVTSEQYF.

This clonotype has ten or more counts. In DNA, the CDR3 is TGTGCCATCAGTGAAGGGCGGGGGATAAGCACAGATACGCAGTATTTT. Translating it yields CAISEGRGISTDTQYF. The gene calls are TRBV10-3 and TRBJ2-3; 7 bases align to TRBD2. The germline gives CDR1 ENHRY, CDR2 SYGVKD. The CDR3 is made up of 16 amino acids. Trimming removed 3 bases from V and 0 bases from J; junction bases left unmatched: 6.

This clonotype was recorded many times. The chain has TRBV12-3 or TRBV12-4 and TRBJ2-5, with TRBD2 matching 7 bases. Trimming at V came to 7 bases and at J to 5 bases, leaving 10 bases not matched to a gene. The CDR3 is 14 amino acids. The CDR3 DNA reads TGTGCCAGCACCTTGGCGGGGGTGGTTGAGACCCAGTACTTC. Translation gives CASTLAGVVETQYF.

This chain connects TRBV7-8 to TRBJ2-3, with D hard to call. Deletions cut 3 bases from V and 1 base from J, with 20 bases between. The CDR3 length is 18 residues. The germline V gene has CDR1 SGHVS and CDR2 FQNEAQ. The CDR3 coding sequence is TGTGCCAGCAGCTTGGGGTCGGCTGTCAGGTGGGGCACAGATACGCAGTATTTT. Its translation: CASSLGSAVRWGTDTQYF.

This clonotype was seen many times. The CDR3 DNA follows: TGTGCCAGCAGTTTTGGACAGGGCAACTACGAGCAGTACTTC. Its translation: CASSFGQGNYEQYF. The V and J genes are TRBV27 and TRBJ2-7; 8 bases align to TRBD1. Germline lookup yields CDR1 MNHEY and CDR2 SMNVEV (reference sequence). The CDR3 spans 14 residues. J was trimmed by 3 bases and V by 3 bases; bases with no gene match: 4.

This clonotype has ten or more counts. This chain connects TRBV12-3 or TRBV12-4 to TRBJ2-1; perhaps TRBD2 as D (6 bases). There are 15 residues in the CDR3. V dropped 6 bases and J dropped 7 bases, with 19 bases sitting between them. CDR3 protein: CASRSRGLVRNEQFF. The CDR3 DNA reads as TGTGCCAGCAGGTCTCGGGGGTTGGTTAGAAATGAGCAGTTCTTC.

This clonotype was detected a few times. The gene calls are TRBV14 and TRBJ2-3; 9 bases match TRBD1. In germline, CDR1 is SGHDN, CDR2 FVKESK. Trimming cost V 3 bases and J 4 bases; bases outside gene matches: 5. There are 15 residues in the CDR3. The CDR3 bases are TGTGCCAGCAGCCACCGACAGGGGGTTGCAGATACGCAGTATTTT. The encoded protein is CASSHRQGVADTQYF.

V and J are TRBV27 and TRBJ1-3; D unresolved. CDR1 MNHEY and CDR2 SMNVEV come from the germline V gene (reference sequence). There are 15 residues in the CDR3. V dropped 8 bases and J dropped 4 bases, with 18 bases sitting between them. CDR3 in amino acids: CASGTPGRPGNTIYF. The CDR3 DNA reads as TGTGCCAGCGGAACACCAGGAAGACCGGGAAACACCATATATTTT.

Only a few counts were recorded for this clonotype. The V call is TRBV20-1, the J call TRBJ2-2, with D possibly being TRBD1 (5 bases). V shed 0 bases and J shed 16 bases, with 21 bases lying between them. The CDR3 has 14 amino acids. Germline V gene sequence: CDR1 DFQATT, CDR2 SNEGSKA (reference sequence). The CDR3 region is CSARDKGSGPKRFF. CDR3 bases: TGCAGTGCTAGAGATAAGGGGTCGGGCCCGAAGCGGTTTTTT.

This chain links TRBV7-2 with TRBJ2-1, with 8 bases lining up with TRBD1. J lost 4 bases, V lost 6 bases, and 5 bases had no gene match. In germline, CDR1 is SGHTA, CDR2 FQGNSA. The CDR3 sequence is 14 residues long. CDR3 protein: CASSYRGTYNEQFF. In nucleotides, the CDR3 is TGTGCCAGCAGTTACAGGGGGACGTACAATGAGCAGTTCTTC. The full variable domain, in which reference TRBV7-2 and TRBJ2-1 provide the parts outside the CDR3, is GAGVSQSPSNKVTEKGKDVELRCDPISGHTALYWYRQSLGQGLEFLIYFQGNSAPDKSGLPSDRFSAERTGGSVSTLTIQRTQQEDSAVYLCASSYRGTYNEQFFGPGTRLTVL.

The genes are TRBV5-1 and TRBJ2-2; D possibly matches TRBD1 or TRBD2 (6 bases each). The CDR3 consists of 15 residues. The V gene lost 7 bases and the J gene lost 2 bases, with 15 bases spanning the gap. The germline V gene encodes CDR1 SGHRS and CDR2 YFSETQ. CDR3 DNA: TGCGCCAGCGGTGCGGGACAACTTAACACCGGGGAGCTGTTTTTT. Its translation is CASGAGQLNTGELFF.

This clonotype was observed at least ten times. The chain combines TRBV20-1 with TRBJ1-6; D may be TRBD1 (6 bases). Germline V CDR1 and CDR2: DFQATT, SNEGSKA (reference sequence). The V end was cut by 6 bases, the J end by 13 bases, with 10 bases between. The CDR3 loop spans 10 amino acids. This chain's CDR3 is CSATGLPLHF. The CDR3 bases are TGCAGTGCCACAGGGCTGCCCCTCCACTTT.

V is TRBV7-9 and J is TRBJ1-1, with D perhaps TRBD1 (6 bases). Trimming stripped 3 bases from V and 5 bases from J, with 13 bases between. This CDR3 is built from 14 residues. Germline V lookup: CDR1 SEHNR, CDR2 FQNEAQ (reference sequence). This CDR3 is CASSLEQGVTEAFF. CDR3 nucleotides: TGTGCCAGCAGCTTGGAACAGGGAGTGACTGAAGCTTTCTTT. Based on the CDR3 plus reference TRBV7-9 and TRBJ1-1, the full variable domain is DTGVSQNPRHKITKRGQNVTFRCDPISEHNRLYWYRQTLGQGPEFLTYFQNEAQLEKSRLLSDRFSAERPKGSFSTLEIQRTEQGDSAMYLCASSLEQGVTEAFFGQGTRLTVV.

About this clonotype itself: A clone one base away is much larger, so this may be a read error. The chain carries TRBV7-2 and TRBJ2-5; 8 bases align to TRBD2. CDR3 length: 17 residues. The germline V gene encodes CDR1 SGHTA and CDR2 FQGNSA. Germline trimming cut 5 bases from V and 5 bases from J; bases unmatched to any gene: 16. CDR3 sequence reads: CASSLPGLVGGPETQYF. The CDR3 bases are TGTGCCAGCAGCCTCCCGGGACTAGTGGGGGGGCCGGAGACCCAGTACTTC.

This clonotype was counted many times. Here the CDR3 DNA reads TGTGCCAGTAATGAGCGGAGCTCCTACAATGAGCAGTTCTTC. It is translated as CASNERSSYNEQFF. V usage is TRBV19 and J usage is TRBJ2-1; D is possibly TRBD2 (5 bases). V lost 7 bases to trimming and J lost 0 bases, with 10 bases between them. Germline V gene data show CDR1 as LNHDA and CDR2 as SQIVND (reference sequence). The CDR3 has 14 amino acids. Drawing the rest from reference TRBV19 and TRBJ2-1, the complete variable domain is DGGITQSPKYLFRKEGQNVTLSCEQNLNHDAMYWYRQDPGQGLRLIYYSQIVNDFQKGDIAEGYSVSREKKESFPLTVTSAQKNPTAFYLCASNERSSYNEQFFGPGTRLTVL.

This clonotype was seen repeatedly, ten times or more. The genes are TRBV5-6 and TRBJ2-1, with a weak D call TRBD1 (6 bases). Deletions cut 1 base from V and 0 bases from J, with 11 bases between. Germline CDR1 is SGHDT and CDR2 is YYEEEE. The CDR3 has 16 amino acids. CDR3 DNA sequence: TGTGCCAGCAGCTTGAGGCGGACAGCCTCCTACAATGAGCAGTTCTTC. Translated: CASSLRRTASYNEQFF.

To note about this clonotype: A much larger clone differs by one base, so this may be a read error. V is TRBV7-9 and J is TRBJ2-1; 9 positions agree with TRBD2. This CDR3 has 14 residues. Germline CDR1 reads SEHNR; CDR2 reads FQNEAQ (reference sequence). CDR3 bases: TGTGCCAGCAGCTTAGAGGGACTAGCTGGAGAGCCGTTCTTC. As protein: CASSLEGLAGEPFF.

This clonotype was seen many times. The genes are TRBV5-1 and TRBJ2-5; 7 bases are shared with TRBD1. The germline V gene encodes CDR1 SGHRS and CDR2 YFSETQ. With 3 bases clipped from V and 5 bases from J, the junction kept 10 bases outside the gene matches. The CDR3 covers 15 residues. The CDR3 DNA reads as TGCGCCAGCAGCTGGGGAGACAGGGCTATGGAGACCCAGTACTTC. Encoded protein: CASSWGDRAMETQYF.

J is TRBJ2-4 and V is TRBV6-5, with D perhaps matching TRBD1 or TRBD2 (5 bases each). The length of the CDR3 is 16 residues. CDR1 is MNHEY and CDR2 is SVGAGI in the germline V gene. V was pared by 6 bases and J by 1 base, with 16 bases between. As DNA, the CDR3 is TGTGCCAGCAGCAGTATCCGGGACGCCGCCAAAAACATTCAGTACTTC. Its translation: CASSSIRDAAKNIQYF.

The gene calls are TRBV12-3 or TRBV12-4 and TRBJ2-3; D is perhaps TRBD2 (5 bases). Deletions cut 7 bases from V and 6 bases from J, with 11 bases between. The CDR3 runs to 12 residues. The CDR3 sequence is CASTHGEDTQYF. CDR3 coding DNA: TGTGCCAGCACCCATGGGGAGGATACGCAGTATTTT.

This chain uses TRBV7-2 with TRBJ1-2, with 12 bases that match TRBD1. V shed 4 bases, J shed 7 bases, and the junction held 4 bases outside the gene matches. Germline loops: CDR1 SGHTA, CDR2 FQGNSA. The CDR3 contains 14 residues. The CDR3 DNA is TGTGCCAGCAGCTCGGGACAGGGGGCTTTTGGCTACACCTTC. This encodes CASSSGQGAFGYTF.

In its sample, this clonotype was seen many times. The chain is built from TRBV6-2 or TRBV6-3 and TRBJ1-5; TRBD1 is a possible D gene (6 bases). CDR1 and CDR2 (germline): MNHEY, SVGEGT. The ends were cut back, 6 bases at V and 6 bases at J, with 15 bases in the middle. The CDR3 covers 14 residues. The CDR3, as DNA: TGTGCCAGCAGGACGAACAGGGTTGCTCAGCCCCAGCATTTT. It yields the protein CASRTNRVAQPQHF.

This clonotype has a count of ten or more. The V and J genes are TRBV4-2 and TRBJ2-5; D is unclear. This CDR3 has 14 amino acids. Germline CDR1 LGHNA, CDR2 YNFKEQ. V lost 4 bases, J lost 3 bases, and 12 bases lay in between. Written as DNA, the CDR3 is TGTGCCAGCAGCCCCGGTTACTTTGAAGAGACCCAGTACTTC. Its protein is CASSPGYFEETQYF.

The genes are TRBV6-2 or TRBV6-3 and TRBJ1-4, with 7 bases fitting TRBD1. Germline V CDR1 and CDR2: MNHEY, SVGEGT. V was clipped by 8 bases and J by 5 bases; unmatched bases: 11. The CDR3 contains 15 residues. This CDR3 is CASSSAGTANEKLFF. As DNA, the CDR3 is TGTGCCAGCTCATCGGCCGGGACAGCCAATGAAAAACTGTTTTTT.

A remark on this clonotype: It is likely a read error: a sequence one base away is far more abundant. The chain uses TRBV6-5 and TRBJ2-3; the D gene could be TRBD1 or TRBD2 (5 bases each). The CDR3 runs 12 residues. Germline V gene lookup returns CDR1 MNHEY and CDR2 SVGAGI. Here the CDR3 reads CATGRGTDAQYF. The CDR3 DNA is TGTGCCACCGGACGGGGCACAGATGCGCAGTATTTT.

This clonotype showed up many times. The chain couples TRBV7-8 to TRBJ2-1; TRBD2 matches at 11 bases. This CDR3 is 15 amino acids long. In germline, CDR1 is SGHVS, CDR2 FQNEAQ. V was pared by 6 bases and J by 8 bases, with 9 bases of the junction left unmatched. This chain's CDR3 is CASRVSTSGGYEQFF. In DNA, the CDR3 is TGTGCCAGCAGAGTCTCAACTAGCGGGGGTTATGAGCAGTTCTTC.

This clonotype was recorded many times. This chain joins TRBV20-1 and TRBJ1-2; 9 bases fit TRBD1. J lost 5 bases, V lost 7 bases, and 5 bases had no gene match. CDR1 DFQATT and CDR2 SNEGSKA come from the germline V gene (reference sequence). The CDR3 contains 12 residues. The CDR3 DNA follows: TGCAGTGTCCGGGACAGGGTTTATGGCTACACCTTC. Translation gives CSVRDRVYGYTF.